These 24 T cell receptor beta chains were sequenced from one sample in a study of CD8+CD57+ T cells in acquired aplastic anemia. The template used for profiling TCR beta VDJ and CDR3 was genomic DNA. A single record per CDR3 protein comes from TCRdb applying MiXCR to the reads. The data hold more than 100,000 distinct CDR3 sequences, with approximately 41% observed a single time. The source material was sorted CD4+, CD8+, or CD8+CD57+ T cells (not recorded which) from PBMCs. The receptors derive from a human donor in good health, serving as a control.

Ten or more counts support this clonotype. J is TRBJ1-2 and V is TRBV29-1, with TRBD1 matching over 7 bases. The CDR3 consists of 13 residues. Germline V gives CDR1 SQVTM, CDR2 ANQGSEA. The junction had 10 bases not matched to a gene; V was cut back by 4 bases and J by 8 bases. As DNA, the CDR3 is TGCAGCGTTGGCGGGCAGGGGGTCAGAGGCTACACCTTC. Amino acids: CSVGGQGVRGYTF.

This clonotype occurred many times. This chain connects TRBV19 to TRBJ1-5; D is possibly TRBD1 (6 bases). The CDR3 length is 14 residues. Per the germline V gene, CDR1 is LNHDA and CDR2 is SQIVND (reference sequence). V was shortened by 5 bases and J by 5 bases, with 13 bases between the two germline ends. The CDR3 region is CASSVYRADQPQHF. CDR3 DNA sequence: TGTGCCAGTAGTGTCTACAGGGCCGATCAGCCCCAGCATTTT. Supplemented by reference TRBV19 and TRBJ1-5, the full variable domain reads DGGITQSPKYLFRKEGQNVTLSCEQNLNHDAMYWYRQDPGQGLRLIYYSQIVNDFQKGDIAEGYSVSREKKESFPLTVTSAQKNPTAFYLCASSVYRADQPQHFGDGTRLSIL.

The chain employs TRBV29-1 and TRBJ2-7; D is ambiguous. Trimming removed 4 bases from V and 7 bases from J, with 20 bases in between. This CDR3 is 14 amino acids long. Germline loops: CDR1 SQVTM, CDR2 ANQGSEA. The DNA for the CDR3 is TGCAGCGTTGTGCCCGTCGTCGGCGTGGGGGAGCAGTACTTC. Residues: CSVVPVVGVGEQYF.

This clonotype was found a few times. V and J are TRBV24-1 and TRBJ2-3, with D possibly being TRBD2 (6 bases). This CDR3 contains 14 residues. The V end was cut by 2 bases, the J end by 2 bases, with 7 bases between. The germline V gene has CDR1 KGHDR and CDR2 SFDVKD. The CDR3 region is CATSDWRDTDTQYF. CDR3 DNA sequence: TGTGCCACCAGTGATTGGCGGGACACAGATACGCAGTATTTT.

This clonotype was detected many times. V gene TRBV14 combines with J gene TRBJ1-6, with no clear D. The V gene's germline CDR1 is SGHDN and CDR2 FVKESK. V was clipped by 1 base and J by 7 bases, with 5 bases between them. This CDR3 is built from 13 residues. CDR3 protein: CASSQAWNSPLHF. The CDR3 coding sequence is TGTGCCAGCAGCCAAGCGTGGAATTCACCCCTCCACTTT.

This clonotype was counted a few times. Just one base apart from a much larger clone, this may be a read error. The chain uses TRBV10-3 and TRBJ2-7, with D possibly called TRBD1 or TRBD2 (5 bases each). Germline V gene lookup returns CDR1 ENHRY and CDR2 SYGVKD. V dropped 5 bases and J dropped 4 bases, with 21 bases sitting between them. CDR3 length: 16 amino acids. The CDR3 reads CAISYGAGMGLYEQYF. CDR3 nucleotide sequence: TGTGCCATCAGTTACGGGGCAGGGATGGGATTATACGAGCAGTACTTC.

The chain recombines TRBV7-2 with TRBJ1-4, with a possible D match to TRBD1 (6 bases). The CDR3 spans 15 residues. Deletions cut 1 base from V and 8 bases from J, with 14 bases between. CDR1 SGHTA and CDR2 FQGNSA come from the germline V gene. The CDR3 is CASSLVWTGGEKLFF. The CDR3 nucleotides are TGTGCCAGCAGCTTAGTGTGGACGGGGGGCGAAAAACTGTTTTTT.

The chain uses TRBV24-1 and TRBJ1-1; 9 bases agree with TRBD1. Germline CDR1 is KGHDR and CDR2 is SFDVKD. The CDR3 is 15 residues long. J gave up 1 base and V 4 bases, and 3 bases lay outside the gene matches. CDR3 nucleotides: TGTGCCACCAGTGAACGGGGACAGGGGAACACTGAAGCTTTCTTT. As protein: CATSERGQGNTEAFF.

This clonotype was counted ten times or more. V gene TRBV5-4 combines with J gene TRBJ2-3; no reliable D call. CDR1 is SGHNT, CDR2 YYREEE, per germline (reference sequence). The CDR3 contains 12 residues. The ends were cut back, 4 bases at V and 0 bases at J, with 3 bases in the middle. The chain's CDR3 is CASSLSTDTQYF. The CDR3 DNA follows: TGTGCCAGCAGCCTAAGCACAGATACGCAGTATTTT.

V usage is TRBV25-1 and J usage is TRBJ1-5; tentative D call: TRBD1 (6 bases). Germline V gene lookup returns CDR1 MGHDK and CDR2 SYGVNS. The CDR3 sequence is 15 residues long. Trimming removed 2 bases at V and 9 bases at J, with 17 bases between. The CDR3 DNA reads TGTGCCAGCAGTGAAGGTGGCAGGGGTCTTACGCCCCAGCATTTT. This encodes CASSEGGRGLTPQHF.

In its sample, this clonotype was seen many times. The genes are TRBV30 and TRBJ1-3; the D is unclear. This CDR3 contains 13 residues. V shed 6 bases and J shed 0 bases, with 9 bases lying between them. Germline CDR1 is GTSNPN and CDR2 is SVGIG (reference sequence). CDR3: CACAPDSGNTIYF. CDR3 sequence (DNA): TGTGCCTGCGCACCCGACTCTGGAAACACCATATATTTT.

V usage is TRBV29-1 and J usage is TRBJ1-2, with no clear D. The CDR3 length is 12 residues. Deletions cut 6 bases from V and 13 bases from J, with 21 bases between. In germline, CDR1 is SQVTM, CDR2 ANQGSEA. Here the CDR3 reads CSVGLAGGSSTF. The CDR3 coding sequence is TGCAGCGTAGGACTAGCGGGAGGGAGTTCCACCTTC.

This sequence joins TRBV19 and TRBJ1-6; 10 bases align to TRBD1. The CDR3 totals 16 residues. V gave up 1 base and J gave up 7 bases; unmatched junction bases: 4. Germline V gene lookup returns CDR1 LNHDA and CDR2 SQIVND (reference sequence). CDR3 sequence reads: CASSIGQGAMNSPLHF. In DNA form, the CDR3 reads TGTGCCAGTAGTATAGGACAGGGGGCGATGAATTCACCCCTCCACTTT.

This clonotype showed up just once. The V and J genes are TRBV29-1 and TRBJ1-1; 7 positions agree with TRBD1. CDR3 length equals 14 residues. Germline lookup yields CDR1 SQVTM and CDR2 ANQGSEA. V trimming: 4 bases; J trimming: 7 bases; junction bases outside the gene matches: 12. CDR3 bases: TGCAGCGTTGGTCGTGCCTCGGGACAGCTTGAAGCTTTCTTT. Protein sequence: CSVGRASGQLEAFF.

About this clonotype itself: Given the absence of the conserved phenylalanine or tryptophan at the CDR3 end, a read error is likely. The DNA is omitted, as the CDR3 cannot be located on it reliably, and the CDR3 follows TCRdb's listing. The rearrangement links TRBV19 to TRBJ1-5. The CDR3 has 13 residues if both end residues are counted. The V gene's germline CDR1 is LNHDA and CDR2 SQIVND (reference sequence). The CDR3 spells CASIRMSNQPRHS.

As concerns this clonotype: A read error may account for a junction end that differs from germline. V gene TRBV10-3 combines with J gene TRBJ1-6; D not certain. This CDR3 spans 12 amino acids. The germline V gene has CDR1 ENHRY and CDR2 SYGVKD. The CDR3 DNA follows: TGTGCCATCGGGGAGGGTTATTCCCCCCCCCACTTT. Protein: CAIGEGYSPPHF.

J is TRBJ2-3 and V is TRBV12-5, with 9 bases lining up with TRBD2. CDR3 length: 15 amino acids. The germline V gene encodes CDR1 LGHNT and CDR2 FRNRAP. V gave up 6 bases and J gave up 4 bases; unmatched junction bases: 8. CDR3 sequence (DNA): TGTGCTAGTGGCGTGGCGGGGGGGCCCGCAGATACGCAGTATTTT. Translating it yields CASGVAGGPADTQYF.

This clonotype has at least ten counts. V and J are TRBV5-1 and TRBJ2-2, with D hard to call. Trimming took off 4 bases at V and 5 bases at J, with 9 bases between the two ends. Germline CDR1 reads SGHRS; CDR2 reads YFSETQ. This CDR3 spans 13 amino acids. CDR3 amino acids: CASSEVWTGELFF. The DNA for the CDR3 is TGCGCCAGCAGCGAAGTCTGGACCGGGGAGCTGTTTTTT.

This chain connects TRBV25-1 to TRBJ1-1; TRBD1 matches at 7 bases. Trimming cost V 7 bases and J 1 base; bases outside gene matches: 3. Germline loops: CDR1 MGHDK, CDR2 SYGVNS. The CDR3 contains 13 residues. DNA for the CDR3: TGTGCCAGCAAGGGACAGCCGAACACTGAAGCTTTCTTT. Translation: CASKGQPNTEAFF.

This clonotype occurred many times. The DNA for the CDR3 is TGTGCTAGTGGTTTTGGTGGCGGGAGTGGGAATGAGCAGTTCTTC. It specifies CASGFGGGSGNEQFF. The chain recombines TRBV12-5 with TRBJ2-1; TRBD2 matches at 7 bases. Germline CDR1 is LGHNT and CDR2 is FRNRAP. V lost 3 bases and J lost 7; bases outside the gene matches: 9. CDR3 length equals 15 residues.

The chain is built from TRBV19 and TRBJ1-5; no clear D gene. The V and J ends lost 1 base and 9 bases respectively, with 13 bases between them. This CDR3 spans 14 amino acids. Germline assignment: CDR1 LNHDA and CDR2 SQIVND (reference sequence). This chain's CDR3 is CASSIGNSATPQHF. The CDR3 coding sequence is TGTGCCAGTAGTATAGGAAACTCGGCGACGCCCCAGCATTTT.

This clonotype showed up many times. The chain links TRBV2 to TRBJ2-5; D is perhaps TRBD2 (5 bases). This CDR3 is built from 14 residues. Per the germline V gene, CDR1 is SNHLY and CDR2 is FYNNEI. The V gene lost 6 bases and the J gene lost 4 bases, with 15 bases spanning the gap. The CDR3 spells CASRGASSRETQYF. DNA of the CDR3: TGTGCCAGCAGGGGTGCCTCTAGCCGAGAGACCCAGTACTTC.

The J gene is TRBJ2-7, the V gene TRBV15; 9 nucleotides match TRBD1. V lost 3 bases to trimming and J lost 3 bases; unmatched junction nucleotides: 6. From germline, CDR1 is LNHNV and CDR2 YYDKDF (reference sequence). The CDR3 has 15 residues. This CDR3 reads CATSSSGTGSYEQYF. CDR3 in DNA: TGTGCCACCAGCAGTTCTGGGACAGGGAGCTACGAGCAGTACTTC.

In DNA form, the CDR3 reads TGCGCCAGCAGTGATCTAGCGGGTCAAGAGACCCAGTACTTC. The encoded protein is CASSDLAGQETQYF. The genes are TRBV10-2 and TRBJ2-5; 8 bases line up with TRBD2. The germline V gene encodes CDR1 WSHSY and CDR2 SAAADI. This CDR3 comprises 14 residues. V was pared by 3 bases and J by 2 bases, with 2 bases of the junction left unmatched.